The rows below give T cell receptor beta chains drawn from one sample of a study of blood T cell repertoires in COVID-19. Generated by immunoSEQ multiplex PCR, the TCRdb table keeps only in-frame clones and is missing some. This table has some 130,000 clones, around 80% appearing once. Sequenced material: peripheral blood. These receptors were obtained from a man at least 80 years old with acute or convalescent COVID-19. The CDR3 runs from the conserved cysteine through the conserved F or W. Fields, in order: J gene, clone size, D gene, V gene, CDR3 DNA, CDR3 protein. A D gene is named only where the DNA matches it firmly. Only part of the rows carry a size: once, few, many, or a class if the clone is expanded.

TRBJ1-1 - - TRBV19 TGTGCCAGCCAAGGACAGACCATGAACACTGAAGCTTTCTTT CASQGQTMNTEAFF
TRBJ1-2 - TRBD1 TRBV27 TGTGCCAGCAGTTTCGAGGGGGCGGGAGGCTACACCTTC CASSFEGAGGYTF
TRBJ1-5 - - TRBV12-5 TGTGCTAGTGCCTTAGGACATGGTGATCAGCCCCAGCATTTT CASALGHGDQPQHF
TRBJ1-4 - TRBD1 TRBV7-8 TGTGCCAGCAGCTTAAGTGACAGGGCTAATGAAAAACTGTTTTTT CASSLSDRANEKLFF
TRBJ2-3 - TRBD1 TRBV6-5 TGTGCCAGCAGTCCTGACAGGGGTGCGGATACGCAGTATTTT CASSPDRGADTQYF
TRBJ2-2 - - TRBV2 TGTGCCAGCAGGGGGACTGTAAACACCGGGGAGCTGTTTTTT CASRGTVNTGELFF
TRBJ1-1 - TRBD1 TRBV5-1 TGCGCCAGCAGCTTGGTTGGACAGGGGACCACTGAAGCTTTCTTT CASSLVGQGTTEAFF
TRBJ1-1 - - TRBV9 TGTGCCAGCAGCGTAGGTCCCCAGGGCGGCACTGAAGCTTTCTTT CASSVGPQGGTEAFF
TRBJ1-5 - - TRBV5-5 TGTGCCAGCAGCTTGTACAGTTCTAGCAATCAGCCCCAGCATTTT CASSLYSSSNQPQHF
TRBJ1-5 - - TRBV3-1/TRBV3-2 TGTGCCAGCAGCCAAGATAGGAGACAGGCTCGAGTACATTTT CASSQDRRQARVHF
TRBJ1-1 once - TRBV28 TGTGCCAGCTCCTCAGGCGTGAACACTGAAGCTTTCTTT CASSSGVNTEAFF
TRBJ2-7 few TRBD1 TRBV11-3 TGTGCCAGCAGCTTAGGAGGGGGCGCTTACGAGCAGTACTTC CASSLGGGAYEQYF
TRBJ1-1 - TRBD1 TRBV28 TGTGCCAGCAGTTTATTTGGGCAGGGGGACATGAACACTGAAGCTTTCTTT CASSLFGQGDMNTEAFF
TRBJ1-5 once TRBD1 TRBV24-1 TGTGCCACCAGTGACCAGACAGGGAATAGCAATCAGCCCCAGCATTTT CATSDQTGNSNQPQHF
TRBJ2-3 - TRBD2 TRBV2 TGTGCCAGCAGCCAGGGACTAGCGAACACAAATACGCAGTATTTT CASSQGLANTNTQYF
TRBJ2-2 few - TRBV28 TGTTCTGCGTGGGGCAGAATCACCGGGGAGCTGTTTTTT CSAWGRITGELFF
TRBJ2-1 - TRBD1 TRBV5-5 TGTGCCAGCAGCCCATCCCCGGGACAGGGGGCTGAGCAGTTCTTC CASSPSPGQGAEQFF
TRBJ2-3 - TRBD1 TRBV5-1 TGCGCCAGCAGCATCGAGGGACAGGGGATAGATACGCAGTATTTT CASSIEGQGIDTQYF
TRBJ1-2 - TRBD1 TRBV6-5 TGTGCCAGCATGCGTCGGGACAGGGGTTCGAATGGCTACACCTTC CASMRRDRGSNGYTF
TRBJ1-2 - - TRBV2 TGTGCCAGCATCTCGGGAGTTTTGGGTGGCTACACCTTC CASISGVLGGYTF
TRBJ1-1 once - TRBV19 TGTGCCAGTAGTCCGTCAGGGGTTATGAACACTGAAGCTTTCTTT CASSPSGVMNTEAFF
TRBJ1-6 - TRBD1 TRBV7-3 TGTGCCAGCAGCTTAAGGGCAGGGGGCGAATCACCCCTCCACTTT CASSLRAGGESPLHF
TRBJ2-7 - TRBD1 TRBV28 TGTGCCAGCAGTTTATCCCCGGGACAGGCCTACGAGCAGTACTTC CASSLSPGQAYEQYF
TRBJ1-6 - - TRBV7-5 TGTGCCAGAAGCGTCTCCTCCGGGACAGATGGTTCACCCCTCCACTTT CARSVSSGTDGSPLHF
TRBJ2-2 - - TRBV6-2/TRBV6-3 TGTGCCAGCAGTTACAGGCAGGGAGGCACCGGGGAGCTGTTTTTT CASSYRQGGTGELFF
TRBJ2-7 - - TRBV19 TGTGCCAGTGGAACCTACAGCTCCTACGAGCAGTACTTC CASGTYSSYEQYF
TRBJ1-3 few - TRBV5-1 TGCGCCAGCAGCTTGCAGGAGGGACGTCGAAACACCATATATTTT CASSLQEGRRNTIYF
TRBJ2-4 - TRBD1 TRBV12-3/TRBV12-4 TGTGCCAGCACTACAGGGGCACCAAACATTCAGTACTTC CASTTGAPNIQYF
TRBJ1-2 - TRBD1 TRBV5-1 TGCGCCAGCAGCCCAACAGGGGGCGGTGGTGGCTACACCTTC CASSPTGGGGGYTF
TRBJ1-1 few - TRBV5-1 TGCGCCAGCAGCTTGCTGGGAGTTGGTGAAGCTTTCTTT CASSLLGVGEAFF
TRBJ2-1 - TRBD1 TRBV6-2/TRBV6-3 TGTGCCAGCAGTGCGACCCCAACAGGGGGTGAGCAGTTCTTC CASSATPTGGEQFF
TRBJ2-1 few - TRBV10-3 TGTGCCATCAGTGAGCAGGGGCTCGAGCAGTTCTTC CAISEQGLEQFF
TRBJ2-2 - - TRBV4-3 TGCGCCAGCAGCCAAGATCGGTTCTCCGGGGAGCTGTTTTTT CASSQDRFSGELFF
TRBJ2-5 few TRBD2 TRBV9 TGTGCCAGCAGCGTAGAGGGTGGGACTAGCGGGGCGGAGACCCAGTACTTC CASSVEGGTSGAETQYF
TRBJ2-5 - TRBD2 TRBV7-2 TGTGCCAGCAGCTTAGGACTAGCGGGGGGGCCAGAGGAGACCCAGTACTTC CASSLGLAGGPEETQYF
TRBJ1-1 once - TRBV29-1 TGCAGCGCCAAACAGGGCGCTTGGACTGAAGCTTTCTTT CSAKQGAWTEAFF
TRBJ1-5 - - TRBV28 TGTGCCAGCAGTTTTTCAGGGTTCCAGCCCCAGCATTTT CASSFSGFQPQHF
TRBJ2-7 - - TRBV2 TGTGCCAGCCGTCGAGGAGAAGGGGCCTACGAGCAGTACTTC CASRRGEGAYEQYF
TRBJ2-3 many TRBD2 TRBV7-9 TGTGCCAGCAGCTTAGTTGCGGGGGGACCTTCTTGGTATTTT CASSLVAGGPSWYF
TRBJ2-7 few - TRBV4-3 TGCGCCAGCAGCCAAAGTCCCGGTTCCTACGAGCAGTACTTC CASSQSPGSYEQYF
TRBJ1-2 - TRBD1 TRBV6-2/TRBV6-3 TGTGCCAGCAGTTTACAGGGGATCTATGGCTACACCTTC CASSLQGIYGYTF
TRBJ2-5 few TRBD2 TRBV7-2 TGTGCCAGCAGCCCCAAAGGAAGCGGGGGGGCCGGAGAGACCCAGTACTTC CASSPKGSGGAGETQYF
TRBJ1-5 - - TRBV19 TGTGCCAGTAGTCCGCAGGTCTACAGCAATCAGCCCCAGCATTTT CASSPQVYSNQPQHF
TRBJ1-4 - - TRBV9 TGTGCCAGCAGCGGACGGGGAACAAGGAGTGAAAAACTGTTTTTT CASSGRGTRSEKLFF
TRBJ2-5 - TRBD1 TRBV2 TGTGCCAGCAGTCGCCCTGTTCTGGGACAGCAAGAGACCCAGTACTTC CASSRPVLGQQETQYF
TRBJ2-7 - - TRBV19 TGTGCCAGTAGCCTGGGGGGAGAGGCCTACGAGCAGTACTTC CASSLGGEAYEQYF
TRBJ1-1 few TRBD1 TRBV5-6 TGTGCCAGCAGCCCACAGGGGGCGAGGGTGAACACTGAAGCTTTCTTT CASSPQGARVNTEAFF
TRBJ2-3 - TRBD1 TRBV5-4 TGTGCCAGCAGCCCAGGCGGGACAGGGGGCACAGATACGCAGTATTTT CASSPGGTGGTDTQYF
TRBJ1-1 - - TRBV28 TGTGCCAGCAGTTTACCGAACAGGGTGAACACTGAAGCTTTCTTT CASSLPNRVNTEAFF
TRBJ2-3 - - TRBV11-3 TGTGCCAGCAGCTTAGAGGGGAGCCCCACAGATACGCAGTATTTT CASSLEGSPTDTQYF